Listed below are T cell receptor beta chains from one sample, sequenced in a study of shared clonotypes between healthy human individuals. Method: immunoSEQ multiplex PCR; TCRdb's copy keeps in-frame clones and lacks some. The table lists around 2,000,000 clones, 93% of them singletons, with about 1.8% in the top ten. The sample consisted of naive CD8+ T cells from PBMCs. These receptors originate from a man younger than 35 in good health. Some clones in this sample may be carry-over from other donors' samples. The CDR3 runs from the conserved cysteine through the conserved F or W. D genes are given only for firm matches. Where a row states a size, it is once, few, many or the class of an expanded clone; other rows omit it.

clone_size | j_call | d_call | v_call | cdr3_nt | cdr3_aa
- | TRBJ2-2 | TRBD1 | TRBV27 | TGTGCCAGCAGTTTAAGATTAGTGGACAGGCCGGCCGGGGAGCTGTTTTTT | CASSLRLVDRPAGELFF
- | TRBJ2-4 | TRBD2 | TRBV28 | TGTGCCAGCAGTATAACTAGCGGGATTATGTACTTC | CASSITSGIMYF
- | TRBJ1-1 | TRBD1 | TRBV27 | TGTGCCAGCAGTTTTGTGTACAGGGGGCGGTACACTGAAGCTTTCTTT | CASSFVYRGRYTEAFF
- | TRBJ2-7 | - | TRBV28 | TGTGCCAGCAGAAAGGCCAAGGGCGAGCAGTACTTC | CASRKAKGEQYF
- | TRBJ2-1 | TRBD1 | TRBV29-1 | TGCAGCGTTTGTATCAGGGGGATCTACAATGAGCAGTTCTTC | CSVCIRGIYNEQFF
- | TRBJ1-5 | - | TRBV21-1 | TGTGCCAGCAGCGGACGGACAGTTGTCAATCAGCCCCAGCATTTT | CASSGRTVVNQPQHF
- | TRBJ2-7 | - | TRBV19 | TGTGCCAGTCGGACACGACTGGAAGATCTGTACTTC | CASRTRLEDLYF
- | TRBJ2-7 | - | TRBV7-9 | TGTGCCAGCAGCTTAGTGGGAACGTACGAGCAGTACTTC | CASSLVGTYEQYF
- | TRBJ2-7 | TRBD2 | TRBV5-1 | TGCGCCAGCAGCTTGATACTAGCGGGAGGGCCAGGCTCCGAGCAGTACTTC | CASSLILAGGPGSEQYF
- | TRBJ2-1 | - | TRBV7-9 | TGTGCCAGCAGCGAAGGGTATGAGCAGTTCTTC | CASSEGYEQFF
- | TRBJ2-2 | TRBD2 | TRBV9 | TGTGCCAGCAGCGGGGCTAGCGGGTTTACCGGGGAGCTGTTTTTT | CASSGASGFTGELFF
- | TRBJ2-2 | TRBD1 | TRBV7-3 | TGTGCCAGCAGCTTGGCCGGGACAGTTACCGGGGAGCTGTTTTTT | CASSLAGTVTGELFF
- | TRBJ2-7 | - | TRBV10-3 | TGTGCCATCAGTGATGTAGCCTACGAGCAGTACTTC | CAISDVAYEQYF
- | TRBJ2-5 | - | TRBV7-2 | TGTGCCAGCAGCTTCCGACAGGGACTGGAGACCCAGTACTTC | CASSFRQGLETQYF
- | TRBJ2-6 | TRBD1 | TRBV27 | TGTGCCAGCAAAAGGGACAGGATGGCTGGGGCCAACGTCCTGACTTTC | CASKRDRMAGANVLTF
- | TRBJ1-1 | TRBD1 | TRBV6-5 | TGTGCCAGCACCACCATTCTAGGGACAGGGGTTGAAGCTTTCTTT | CASTTILGTGVEAFF
- | TRBJ2-3 | TRBD2 | TRBV4-3 | TGCGCCAGCAGCCAAGATCTCGTGCGGGAGTTGGCAGATACGCAGTATTTT | CASSQDLVRELADTQYF
- | TRBJ2-1 | - | TRBV28 | TGTGCCAGCATTTCAGGGGACTATCCGGGGGGTGAGCAGTTCTTC | CASISGDYPGGEQFF
- | TRBJ2-5 | TRBD1 | TRBV12-5 | TGTGCTAGTGGTACCGGACAGGGAGGAGAGACCCAGTACTTC | CASGTGQGGETQYF
- | TRBJ2-1 | - | TRBV6-5 | TGTGCCAGCAGTTTCCTGGAGGGCAATGAGCAGTTCTTC | CASSFLEGNEQFF
- | TRBJ2-2 | - | TRBV6-6 | TGTGCCAGCAGTCCCCAACTCACCGCGAACACCGGGGAGCTGTTTTTT | CASSPQLTANTGELFF
- | TRBJ2-1 | - | TRBV11-2 | TGTGCCAGCAGCTTAGGTCCGGGAGTCGTGCTCAATGAGCAGTTCTTC | CASSLGPGVVLNEQFF
- | TRBJ2-5 | - | TRBV5-6 | TGTGCCAGCAGCTTGGGGGCAGGAAAAGAGACCCAGTACTTC | CASSLGAGKETQYF
- | TRBJ1-5 | TRBD1 | TRBV19 | TGTGCCAGTAGTATCTCCTCCAGAGGGGGCTTTCAGCCCCAGCATTTT | CASSISSRGGFQPQHF
- | TRBJ2-1 | TRBD2 | TRBV7-9 | TGTGCCAGCAGCCCTAGCGGGAGCATGGATGAGCAGTTCTTC | CASSPSGSMDEQFF
- | TRBJ1-1 | TRBD1 | TRBV14 | TGTGCCAGCAGCCCCGACCCCCTACCGGGACAGGTGCCCGGGAACACTGAAGCTTTCTTT | CASSPDPLPGQVPGNTEAFF
- | TRBJ2-2 | TRBD2 | TRBV6-1 | TGTGCCAGCAGTGAACGGGAGGGGGGAACCGGGGAGCTGTTTTTT | CASSEREGGTGELFF
- | TRBJ2-4 | - | TRBV7-9 | TGTGCCACCCGACCCGAGGGAAACATTCAGTACTTC | CATRPEGNIQYF
- | TRBJ1-5 | - | TRBV19 | TGTGCCAGTAGTATCCCCGGGACACCTTATAGCAATCAGCCCCAGCATTTT | CASSIPGTPYSNQPQHF
- | TRBJ2-3 | - | TRBV10-3 | TGTGCCATCAGAGGGACCGTCGGGGATACGCAGTATTTT | CAIRGTVGDTQYF
- | TRBJ2-7 | - | TRBV6-1 | TGTGCCAGCAGTGAGCGCCAGGGGAGCAGCGAGCAGTACTTC | CASSERQGSSEQYF
- | TRBJ1-5 | - | TRBV28 | TGTGCCAGCAGTTCCGTCCCCCTTAGCAATCAGCCCCAGCATTTT | CASSSVPLSNQPQHF
once | TRBJ1-1 | - | TRBV27 | TGTGCCAGCAGTTCCCAAGCTGTGAACACTGAAGCTTTCTTT | CASSSQAVNTEAFF
few | TRBJ1-1 | - | TRBV25-1 | TGTGCCAGCAGTGGACCCGGGACACTGAACACTGAAGCTTTCTTT | CASSGPGTLNTEAFF
- | TRBJ2-1 | TRBD1 | TRBV9 | TGTGCCAGCAGCGCCCGACAGGGAATGATGGACAATGAGCAGTTCTTC | CASSARQGMMDNEQFF
- | TRBJ2-7 | TRBD2 | TRBV7-6 | TGTGCCAGCAGCTTATTGGCGGGAGGGCCCTACGAGCAGTACTTC | CASSLLAGGPYEQYF
- | TRBJ1-1 | - | TRBV28 | TGTGCCAGCAGTTACCAAGAAGCTTTCTTT | CASSYQEAFF
- | TRBJ2-7 | - | TRBV7-6 | TGTGCCAGCAGCCTCATCCTGGGCGGTAGCGAGCAGTACTTC | CASSLILGGSEQYF
- | TRBJ2-7 | - | TRBV19 | TGTGCCAGTAAAGGATTCGCCGAGCAGTACTTC | CASKGFAEQYF
- | TRBJ2-7 | TRBD2 | TRBV30 | TGTGCCTGGACTAGCGGGAGTTTAAACGAGCAGTACTTC | CAWTSGSLNEQYF
- | TRBJ2-6 | - | TRBV29-1 | TGCAGCGTTAAGGGCTCGGGTGTGGTCTCTGGGGCCAACGTCCTGACTTTC | CSVKGSGVVSGANVLTF
- | TRBJ2-7 | - | TRBV9 | TGTGCCAGCAGCGTAGGAGACAGCTACTACGAGCAGTACTTC | CASSVGDSYYEQYF
- | TRBJ2-7 | - | TRBV11-2 | TGTGCCAGCAGCTTAGATCCCGTGTACGAGCAGTACTTC | CASSLDPVYEQYF
- | TRBJ2-7 | - | TRBV5-1 | TGCGCCAGCAGCTTGTGGGAGGACGCTAGGGGCGAGCAGTACTTC | CASSLWEDARGEQYF
- | TRBJ2-5 | - | TRBV18 | TGTGCCAGCTCACAGGAGACCCAGTACTTC | CASSQETQYF
- | TRBJ2-1 | - | TRBV27 | TGTGCCAGCAGGGAGACAGGAGCCTACAATGAGCAGTTCTTC | CASRETGAYNEQFF